This T cell receptor (beta chain) is drawn from a study of blood T cell repertoires in COVID-19. The overall study: Acute-phase and convalescent COVID-19 samples originated in the United States, Italy and Spain. T cells, B-cell-depleted T cells, or PBMCs supplied cDNA or gDNA.

The length of the CDR3 is 14 residues. Per the germline V gene, CDR1 is LGHDT and CDR2 is YNNKEL (reference sequence). V dropped 1 base and J dropped 6 bases, with 9 bases sitting between them. The table came from immunoSEQ multiplex PCR; TCRdb's copy has only in-frame clones and leaves some out. The repertoire holds about 330,000 clones, with 80% to 95% as singletons. Participants' own reports of clinical history determined their cohort assignment. Cohort 3 recovered donors had two negative PCRs, clearance, or symptom resolution. J is TRBJ2-2 and V is TRBV3-1 (or the pseudogene TRBV3-2); a weak D match, TRBD2 (6 bases). Sequences were obtained from PBMCs or T cells enriched from blood (not recorded which). This clonotype originated in a woman aged 25 to 39 who had recovered from COVID-19. The CDR3 DNA reads TGTGCCAGCAGCCAAGGGGGACTTCCCGGGGAGCTGTTTTTT. Amino acid sequence: CASSQGGLPGELFF.